This TCR beta chain was identified in a study of spatial heterogeneity in lung cancer. Overall study findings and caveats: Blood showed ubiquitous tumor TCRs more often at resection than at routine follow-up.

TCRdb reprocessed the 5' RACE reads with MiXCR, giving one entry per CDR3 protein. The data contain tens of thousands of distinct CDR3 sequences, over 6.5% of them seen just once; the ten biggest clones take up roughly 45%. The time point denotes: sample taken at primary tumor resection. The donors comprised some 70 untreated early-stage non-small cell lung cancer patients. The authors sequenced whole RNA from tumor, nontumor lung or frozen PBMC without sorting. This clonotype occurred many times. The antigen is undetermined. This material consisted of PBMCs, taken at surgery. The TCR sequence derives from a female donor with early-stage non-small cell lung cancer.

CDR3 loop: CASSYVSLTETQYF. CDR3 nucleotides: TGTGCCAGCAGTTACGTTAGCTTGACGGAGACCCAGTACTTC. The chain carries TRBV6-2 or TRBV6-3 and TRBJ2-5; D is ambiguous. V was shortened by 2 bases and J by 5 bases, with 12 bases between the two germline ends. The CDR3 is 14 amino acids. CDR1 is MNHEY and CDR2 is SVGEGT in the germline V gene.